Listed here is a single TCR beta chain. This receptor's antigen is unknown. Base qualities were left out, and no much larger clone turns up one base away. These data belong to a study of T cells in localized non-small cell lung cancer (dated by TCRdb to about 2020). For the study in its entirety: The study examined T cell repertoires in 200 to 300 patients with early-stage NSCLC and compared tumors with uninvolved tumor-adjacent lungs. Of the NSCLC patients, around 130 were male and around 97 were female, and the mean age was around 70 years. The cohort comprised 236 treatment-naïve NSCLC patients with resected, localized lung tumors. Beyond this particular receptor, the publication reports: Because multi-region tumor sequencing was not performed, intratumor heterogeneity could not be ruled out. Longer overall survival was associated with higher blood T cell density, whereas shorter survival was associated with higher adjacent-lung clonality. A median of around 50 of the top 100 tumor clones turned up in the paired uninvolved adjacent lung, and fewer than 35 of those clones also ranked among the top 100 of that same adjacent lung. Because the study design was exploratory, TCR variables were selected using unadjusted p-values without false-discovery rate correction. Uninvolved tumor-adjacent lung showed the highest T cell clonality, higher than tumor, which suggests more focused antigenic responses in the adjacent lung.

At diagnosis, peripheral blood, uninvolved tumor-adjacent lung and tumor were collected and stored as a combination of fresh-frozen and FFPE material. For TCR repertoire profiling, blood samples were analyzed as peripheral blood mononuclear cells. Taken from the germline V gene, the CDR1 and CDR2 loops are SGHTA and FQGNSA. Taken from cysteine to phenylalanine, the CDR3 has 14 residues. The kept DNA is CDR3 alone, 42 bases in frame from the first base. V sheds 1 base and J sheds 1 base, leaving 7 bases between their ends. The immunoSEQ Assay was used to sequence TCR beta CDR3 regions from DNA. Processing in the source paper ran as follows. T cell density was computed as TCR beta template counts normalized to usable DNA estimated by amplifying housekeeping genes. Richness was estimated with the preseqR package, extrapolating to 400,000 templates for PBMC samples and 120,000 templates for tissue samples. Clonality was defined as one minus Pielou's evenness. Differential abundance testing on productive amino-acid clonotypes, with a minimum total count of 5 and an alpha of 0.1, was used to identify tissue-enriched TCRs. Repertoire overlap between compartments was quantified with the Jaccard Index and Morisita Overlap Index. GLIPH clustered TCR beta CDR3s with public tetramer-defined viral CDR3s; viral motifs required at least three viral sequences plus V-gene enrichment. The immuneACCESS repertoire file appears here via TCRdb, limited to in-frame rearrangements. These files lack a portion of the clones; in checked studies, under half of the deficit traces to unresolved V genes, and the cause of the others is not known. Clone size and the V and J calls come from that table; the DNA yielded D and trimming. The sample records 25,000 to 30,000 clones, approximately 90% of which are singletons. 25% to 35% of the sample goes to the ten largest clones.

The sample in question was peripheral blood, obtained before any cancer treatment. The receptor was isolated from a female donor older than 55 with stage I lung adenocarcinoma. The chain joins TRBV7-2 to TRBJ1-2; a confident D gene designation cannot be given. CDR3 loop: CASSLDGGNYGYTF. The DNA sequence is given as TGTGCCAGCAGCTTAGATGGCGGTAACTATGGCTACACCTTC.